This T cell receptor (beta chain) was sequenced for a study of siplizumab effects on memory and regulatory T cells. In each sample, roughly 97,000 TCR templates were assayed. Here immunoSEQ multiplex PCR was the method, and the copy in TCRdb shows in-frame clones only, minus some. The repertoire holds about 100,000 clones, with 92% as singletons. This clone came up once. The target antigen is unknown. From germline, CDR1 is SEHNR and CDR2 FQNEAQ (reference sequence). V lost 5 bases, J lost 0 bases, and 10 bases lay in between. This CDR3 contains 14 residues. Study-level results: Naive T cells seemed more diverse than memory cells and seemed major alloresponse contributors. Proliferating Tregs from siplizumab cultures lacked functional confirmation of suppression.

The sequenced material came from CD4+ T cells sorted from blood. This chain uses TRBV7-9 with TRBJ1-1; no clear D. The clonotype originates from a human donor in good health. The CDR3 here is CASSEGNLNTEAFF. CDR3 DNA sequence: TGTGCCAGCAGCGAAGGGAACCTGAACACTGAAGCTTTCTTT.